Shown below are 8 T cell receptor beta chains from a single sample sequenced in a study of blood T cell repertoires in COVID-19. The protocol was immunoSEQ multiplex PCR, while the TCRdb copy is restricted to in-frame clones and leaves out a portion. The sample lists around 230,000 clones; about 85% were seen once. The sample consisted of peripheral blood. All receptors derive from a man aged 60 to 69 who had recovered from COVID-19.

The J gene is TRBJ2-2, the V gene TRBV5-1; 9 bases are a match to TRBD2. Germline loops: CDR1 SGHRS, CDR2 YFSETQ. After removal of 4 bases from V and 3 bases from J, the junction contained 7 bases not matched to a gene. CDR3 length: 16 residues. CDR3 DNA sequence: TGCGCCAGCAGCGCGAGCGGGGGGAGAGACACCGGGGAGCTGTTTTTT. This codes for CASSASGGRDTGELFF.

The rearrangement uses TRBV3-1 (or the pseudogene TRBV3-2) and TRBJ2-1; D remains unclear. V was pared by 3 bases and J by 4 bases, with 7 bases between. This CDR3 spans 13 amino acids. Germline V gene lookup returns CDR1 LGHDT and CDR2 YNNKEL (reference sequence). The CDR3 DNA follows: TGTGCCAGCAGCCATAATTATTACAATGAGCAGTTCTTC. It specifies CASSHNYYNEQFF.

This rearrangement joins TRBV18 to TRBJ2-3; possibly TRBD2 for D (7 bases). Trimming took off 3 bases at V and 5 bases at J, with 15 bases between the two ends. Germline V gives CDR1 KGHSH, CDR2 LQKENI. CDR3 length: 15 amino acids. The CDR3 region is CASSPQRGGGDTQYF. The CDR3 region has the DNA TGTGCCAGCTCACCTCAAAGGGGGGGCGGAGATACGCAGTATTTT.

This clone appeared a single time. V gene TRBV30 combines with J gene TRBJ1-1, with D unclear. Germline V gene lookup returns CDR1 GTSNPN and CDR2 SVGIG (reference sequence). V was clipped by 0 bases and J by 5 bases, with 13 bases between them. CDR3 length equals 14 residues. The DNA for the CDR3 is TGTGCCTGGAGTGTCCGAACCGGGAGGACTGAAGCTTTCTTT. It codes for CAWSVRTGRTEAFF.

This chain connects TRBV11-3 to TRBJ1-1; 8 bases align to TRBD1. The V and J ends lost 1 base and 4 bases, in that order; junction bases with no gene match: 5. The CDR3 is 15 residues long. CDR1 is SGHNT and CDR2 is YENEEA in the germline V gene. CDR3 sequence: CASSLGSDRATEAFF. Here the CDR3 DNA reads TGTGCCAGCAGCTTAGGTTCGGACAGGGCCACTGAAGCTTTCTTT.

The gene calls are TRBV12-5 and TRBJ2-5; 8 bases line up with TRBD1. CDR1 LGHNT and CDR2 FRNRAP come from the germline V gene. V lost 4 bases and J lost 0; bases outside the gene matches: 7. The CDR3 sequence is 16 residues long. CDR3 nucleotides: TGTGCTAGTGGTTCCCAACAGGGGGAGAACCAAGAGACCCAGTACTTC. It yields the protein CASGSQQGENQETQYF.

The V gene is TRBV5-1, the J gene TRBJ2-5, with 7 bases identical to TRBD2. V lost 0 bases, J lost 2 bases, and 4 bases stayed unmatched. This CDR3 spans 15 amino acids. The germline V gene has CDR1 SGHRS and CDR2 YFSETQ. As DNA, the CDR3 is TGCGCCAGCAGCTTGGCCAGCGGGGTACAAGAGACCCAGTACTTC. Protein product: CASSLASGVQETQYF.

V and J are TRBV6-5 and TRBJ1-1, with 9 bases lining up with TRBD1. With V trimmed by 6 bases and J by 6 bases, 8 bases remained unmatched. The CDR3 has 14 residues. Germline CDR1 reads MNHEY; CDR2 reads SVGAGI. The CDR3 loop is CASSRDRDRAEAFF. In nucleotides, the CDR3 is TGTGCCAGCAGCAGAGACCGGGACAGGGCTGAAGCTTTCTTT.